The T cell receptor beta chain described here comes from a study of T cell clones after liver transplantation. Sequencing used immunoSEQ multiplex PCR; TCRdb keeps in-frame clones, though not all of them. The sample shows 80,000 or so clones, 70% to 85% of them seen only once. The TCR originated in a human patient who received a liver transplant. Some T cells could come from the graft donor. The specimen comprised CD4+ T cells from blood, sampled approximately 3.5 years after liver transplant.

The CDR3 here is CAIRKDSGTATNYGYTF. CDR3 DNA: TGTGCCATCAGGAAAGATTCAGGGACCGCCACTAACTATGGCTACACCTTC. The rearrangement joins TRBV10-3 to TRBJ1-2, with TRBD1 as a possible D gene (5 bases). The CDR3 is 17 amino acids. Germline values: CDR1 ENHRY, CDR2 SYGVKD. Trimming stripped 6 bases from V and 0 bases from J, with 20 bases between.